The clone carrying this T cell receptor (beta chain) was observed many times. Its antigen is unknown. The entry originates in a study of human T cells and chemical hapten exposure. Overall study findings and caveats: Donors were affected by alopecia, so their immune reaction might vary from that of healthy individuals.

The CDR3 runs 15 residues. Deletions cut 6 bases from V and 2 bases from J, with 15 bases between. Germline loops: CDR1 SEHNR, CDR2 FQNEAQ (reference sequence). TCRdb reanalysed the RACE reads using MiXCR and keeps one entry per CDR3 protein. The data show 350,000 to 400,000 distinct CDR3 sequences, with approximately 5.1% seen just once and just over 2.5% held by the top ten. Sample time point: pre-sensitization, week 0. Treatment specified: therapeutic diphenylcyclopropenone sensitization with weekly scalp DPC. The sample in question was whole blood, obtained in connection with sensitization to the hapten diphenylcyclopropenone (DPC). The TCR originated in a woman aged 45-65 years with alopecia areata. Some clones in this sample may be carry-over from other donors' samples. This chain joins TRBV7-9 and TRBJ2-3, with D maybe TRBD2 (6 bases). CDR3 loop: CASSPGLLDTDTQYF. The CDR3 bases are TGTGCCAGCAGTCCGGGACTCCTCGACACAGATACGCAGTATTTT.